The clone carrying this TCR beta chain was detected only once. The V segment lost 8 bases and the J segment 2 bases; nucleotides outside the gene matches: 3. Germline CDR1 is WSHSY and CDR2 is SAAADI. This CDR3 has 12 residues. This record comes from a study of blood T cell repertoires in COVID-19. Background on the study: Specimens from acute and convalescent COVID-19 originated in the United States, Italy and Spain. Sample material is recorded as cDNA or gDNA derived from T cells, B-cell-depleted T cells, or PBMCs.

Libraries were prepared by immunoSEQ multiplex PCR; TCRdb keeps only in-frame clonotypes and omits some of them. The repertoire consists of around 250,000 clones, with 84% occurring once and the leading ten covering around 3.5%. Recovery meant two consecutive negative NP/OP PCR tests, professional clearance, or resolved symptoms. The receptor's source is a man aged 50 or older who had recovered from COVID-19. This sequence joins TRBV10-2 and TRBJ2-7, with 7 bases that match TRBD2. The sequenced material came from PBMCs or T cells enriched from blood (not recorded which). The CDR3 loop is CASRLAAYEQYF. Here the CDR3 DNA reads TGCGCCAGCCGGCTAGCGGCCTACGAGCAGTACTTC.